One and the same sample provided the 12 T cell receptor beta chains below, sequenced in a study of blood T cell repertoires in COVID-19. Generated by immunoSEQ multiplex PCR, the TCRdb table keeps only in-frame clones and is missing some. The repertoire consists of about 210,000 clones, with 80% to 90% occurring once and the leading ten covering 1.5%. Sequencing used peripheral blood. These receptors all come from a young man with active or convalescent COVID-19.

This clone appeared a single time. The CDR3 coding sequence is TGTGCCAGCAGCCCACCGGGACAGGTCCTTTATGGCTACACCTTC. It translates to CASSPPGQVLYGYTF. This rearrangement joins TRBV14 to TRBJ1-2, with TRBD1 identical over 8 bases. CDR1 is SGHDN and CDR2 is FVKESK in the germline V gene. Germline trimming cut 4 bases from V and 5 bases from J; bases unmatched to any gene: 9. The CDR3 has 15 residues.

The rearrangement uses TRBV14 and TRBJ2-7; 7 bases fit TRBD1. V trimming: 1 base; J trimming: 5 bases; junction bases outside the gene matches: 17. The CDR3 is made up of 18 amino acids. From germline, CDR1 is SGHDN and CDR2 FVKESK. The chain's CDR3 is CASSQASFSGTVSNEQYF. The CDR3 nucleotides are TGTGCCAGCAGCCAAGCGTCATTTTCCGGGACAGTATCCAACGAGCAGTACTTC.

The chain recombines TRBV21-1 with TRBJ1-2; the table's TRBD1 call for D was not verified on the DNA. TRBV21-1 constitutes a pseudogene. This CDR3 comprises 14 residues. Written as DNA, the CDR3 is TGTGCCAGCAGCAGCCAGGACAGGGGGTATGGCTACACCTTC. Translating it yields CASSSQDRGYGYTF.

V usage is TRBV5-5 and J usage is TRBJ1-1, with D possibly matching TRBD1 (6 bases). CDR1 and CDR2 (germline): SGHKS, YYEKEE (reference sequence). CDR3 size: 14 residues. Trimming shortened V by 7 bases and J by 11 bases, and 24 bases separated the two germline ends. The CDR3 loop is CASAPSSDGGRAFF. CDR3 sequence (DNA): TGTGCCAGCGCTCCGAGCTCCGACGGGGGGCGTGCTTTCTTT.

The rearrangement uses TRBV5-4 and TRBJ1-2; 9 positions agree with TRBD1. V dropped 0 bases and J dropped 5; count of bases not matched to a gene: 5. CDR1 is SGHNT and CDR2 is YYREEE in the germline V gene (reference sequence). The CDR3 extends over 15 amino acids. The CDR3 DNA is TGTGCCAGCAGCTTGGGGGACAGGGATGTGTATGGCTACACCTTC. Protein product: CASSLGDRDVYGYTF.

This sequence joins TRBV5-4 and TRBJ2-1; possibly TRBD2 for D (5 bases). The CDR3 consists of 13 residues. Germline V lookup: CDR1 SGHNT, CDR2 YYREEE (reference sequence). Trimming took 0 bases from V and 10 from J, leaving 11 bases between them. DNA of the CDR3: TGTGCCAGCAGCTTGGCCGGGCCGGGGGAGCAGTTCTTC. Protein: CASSLAGPGEQFF.

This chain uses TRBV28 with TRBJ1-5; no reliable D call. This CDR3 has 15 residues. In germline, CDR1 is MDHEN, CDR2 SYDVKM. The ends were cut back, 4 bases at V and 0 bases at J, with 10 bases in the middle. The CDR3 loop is CASSSQVDSNQPQHF. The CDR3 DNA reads TGTGCCAGCAGTTCTCAGGTGGATAGCAATCAGCCCCAGCATTTT.

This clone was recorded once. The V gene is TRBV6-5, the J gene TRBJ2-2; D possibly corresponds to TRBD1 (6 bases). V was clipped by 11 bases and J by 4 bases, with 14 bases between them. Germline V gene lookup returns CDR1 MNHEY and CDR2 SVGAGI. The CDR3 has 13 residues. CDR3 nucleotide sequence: TGTGCCGGAGCACAGGGAGTCACCGGGGAGCTGTTTTTT. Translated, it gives CAGAQGVTGELFF.

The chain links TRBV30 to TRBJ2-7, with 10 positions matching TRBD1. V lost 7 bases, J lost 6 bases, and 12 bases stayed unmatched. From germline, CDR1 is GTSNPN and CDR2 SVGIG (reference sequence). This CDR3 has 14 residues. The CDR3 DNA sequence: TGTGCCTTCGAAACCGGGACAGGGGAAGCCGAGCAGTACTTC. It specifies CAFETGTGEAEQYF.

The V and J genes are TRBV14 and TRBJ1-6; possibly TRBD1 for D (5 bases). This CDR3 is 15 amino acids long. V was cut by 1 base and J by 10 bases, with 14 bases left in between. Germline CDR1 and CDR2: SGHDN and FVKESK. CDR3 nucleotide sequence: TGTGCCAGCAGCCAAGTGTGGCAGGGAGGATCACCCCTCCACTTT. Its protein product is CASSQVWQGGSPLHF.

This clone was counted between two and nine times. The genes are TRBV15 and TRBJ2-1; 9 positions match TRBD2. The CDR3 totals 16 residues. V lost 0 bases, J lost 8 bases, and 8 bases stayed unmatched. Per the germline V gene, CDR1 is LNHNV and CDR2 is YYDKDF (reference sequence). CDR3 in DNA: TGTGCCACCAGCAGAGATGGACTAGCGCAATGGGATGAGCAGTTCTTC. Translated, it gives CATSRDGLAQWDEQFF.

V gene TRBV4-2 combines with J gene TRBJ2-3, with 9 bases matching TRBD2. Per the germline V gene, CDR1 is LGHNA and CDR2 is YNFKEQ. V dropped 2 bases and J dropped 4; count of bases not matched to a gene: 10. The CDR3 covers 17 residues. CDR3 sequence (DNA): TGTGCCAGCAGCCAAATGGAAGCGGGAGGATTGGCAGATACGCAGTATTTT. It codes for CASSQMEAGGLADTQYF.